The 11 T cell receptor beta chains below were found in one sample sequenced in a study of Ad26.COV2.S vaccination and SARS-CoV-2 variants (dated by TCRdb to the early 2020s). The meaning of the sample's treatment or condition label: over 15 received Ad26.COV2.S at low or high dose, single or two shots; a few received placebo; per-sample allocation not given. Repertoires of vaccine and placebo recipients were sequenced from samples collected on day 63 after the first injection. The library was built by means of the immunoSEQ multiplex PCR assay. TCRdb obtained this table from immuneACCESS and retained in-frame rearrangements with V and J assigned. These tables miss some clones; where compared with another copy, unresolved V genes account for less than half of the shortfall, and the remainder is unexplained. The sample includes roughly 400,000 clones, with about 90% observed a single time. The ten biggest clones cover more than 1.5% of the sample.

Sequencing was performed on peripheral blood, taken in a trial of Ad26.COV2.S vaccine versus placebo. These receptors were collected from a person aged 18 to 59 who received the Ad26.COV2.S COVID-19 vaccine or a placebo.

This clone was detected once. The V gene is TRBV6-1, the J gene TRBJ2-7; 9 bases are a match to TRBD1. The junction had 6 bases not matched to a gene; V was cut back by 3 bases and J by 3 bases. The CDR3 is 15 residues long. The germline V gene has CDR1 MNHNS and CDR2 SASEGT. The CDR3 region has the DNA TGTGCCAGCAGTGAGAACAGGGGGCTAATCTACGAGCAGTACTTC. This sequence encodes CASSENRGLIYEQYF.

The rearrangement links TRBV18 to TRBJ1-4, with D unresolved. The V gene's germline CDR1 is KGHSH and CDR2 LQKENI. This CDR3 is built from 16 residues. V was shortened by 1 base and J by 0 bases, with 9 bases between the two germline ends. CDR3 in DNA: TGTGCCAGCTCACCACTGCAGGCTGCAACTAATGAAAAACTGTTTTTT. Its translation is CASSPLQAATNEKLFF.

This chain connects TRBV7-6 to TRBJ2-2; D unresolved. With 5 bases removed from V and 6 bases from J, the gap between germline ends came to 22 bases. CDR3 length equals 17 residues. Germline V gene sequence: CDR1 SGHVS, CDR2 FNYEAQ. CDR3 amino acids: CASSHHAGPTASGELFF. The DNA of the CDR3 is TGTGCCAGCAGCCACCATGCTGGGCCAACGGCATCCGGGGAGCTGTTTTTT.

The V gene is TRBV11-2, the J gene TRBJ2-5; TRBD1 agrees at 7 bases. V trimming: 4 bases; J trimming: 6 bases; junction bases outside the gene matches: 8. The CDR3 runs 14 residues. CDR1 SGHAT and CDR2 FQNNGV come from the germline V gene. CDR3 loop: CASSSDRVGKTQYF. The DNA for the CDR3 is TGTGCCAGCAGCTCCGACAGGGTAGGAAAGACCCAGTACTTC.

This chain uses TRBV27 with TRBJ1-1; TRBD1 matches at 9 bases. V lost 5 bases to trimming and J lost 8 bases; unmatched junction nucleotides: 12. This CDR3 has 15 residues. Per the germline V gene, CDR1 is MNHEY and CDR2 is SMNVEV (reference sequence). Here the CDR3 DNA reads TGTGCCAGCAGTGGCGGGACAGGGTGGAGTAGCGAAGCTTTCTTT. This gives the protein CASSGGTGWSSEAFF.

The J gene is TRBJ2-6, the V gene TRBV5-8; D ambiguous. With 7 bases removed from V and 0 bases from J, the gap between germline ends came to 2 bases. CDR1 is SGHTS, CDR2 YDEGEE, per germline. This CDR3 spans 12 amino acids. CDR3 in amino acids: CASPSGANVLTF. In DNA, the CDR3 is TGTGCCAGCCCCTCTGGGGCCAACGTCCTGACTTTC. Supplemented by reference TRBV5-8 and TRBJ2-6, the full variable domain reads EAGVTQSPTHLIKTRGQQATLRCSPISGHTSVYWYQQALGLGLQFLLWYDEGEERNRGNFPPRFSGRQFPNYSSELNVNALELEDSALYLCASPSGANVLTFGAGSRLTVL.

This chain uses TRBV2 with TRBJ2-1, with D uncertain. The CDR3 is made up of 15 amino acids. V was shortened by 0 bases and J by 0 bases, with 6 bases between the two germline ends. Germline CDR1 SNHLY, CDR2 FYNNEI. DNA of the CDR3: TGTGCCAGCAGTGAAGCAAGGCCCTCCTACAATGAGCAGTTCTTC. Amino acid sequence: CASSEARPSYNEQFF. Supplemented by reference TRBV2 and TRBJ2-1, the full variable domain reads EPEVTQTPSHQVTQMGQEVILRCVPISNHLYFYWYRQILGQKVEFLVSFYNNEISEKSEIFDDQFSVERPDGSNFTLKIRSTKLEDSAMYFCASSEARPSYNEQFFGPGTRLTVL.

This sequence joins TRBV6-2 or TRBV6-3 and TRBJ2-3, with 10 nucleotides matching TRBD2. Trimming took 5 bases from V and 2 from J; bases not matched to a gene: 10. Per the germline V gene, CDR1 is MNHEY and CDR2 is SVGEGT. This CDR3 region has 17 residues. The CDR3 spells CASSGRGLAAPTDTQYF. DNA for the CDR3: TGTGCCAGCAGTGGCCGAGGACTAGCGGCCCCCACAGATACGCAGTATTTT.

V gene TRBV20-1 combines with J gene TRBJ1-2; no clear D. The CDR3 sequence is 8 residues long. Germline CDR1 and CDR2: DFQATT and SNEGSKA (reference sequence). Trimming left V 3 bases short and J 8 bases short, with 1 base between. CDR3 coding DNA: TGCAGTGCTAGCGGCTACACCTTC. Residues: CSASGYTF.

The V call is TRBV6-5, the J call TRBJ2-7; D is unresolved. Trimming cost V 6 bases and J 2 bases, with 11 bases left between them. The length of the CDR3 is 13 residues. Germline values: CDR1 MNHEY, CDR2 SVGAGI. CDR3 sequence reads: CASSRTVTYEQYF. The CDR3 coding sequence is TGTGCCAGCAGCCGGACGGTTACCTACGAGCAGTACTTC.

This clone was seen a single time. The chain is built from TRBV5-6 and TRBJ2-5; tentatively, D is TRBD2 (5 bases). Germline lookup yields CDR1 SGHDT and CDR2 YYEEEE. V lost 2 bases and J 5 bases, leaving 16 bases between the germline ends. The CDR3 is made up of 15 amino acids. The chain's CDR3 is CASSFGPPSGETQYF. DNA of the CDR3: TGTGCCAGCAGCTTCGGACCCCCATCGGGGGAGACCCAGTACTTC.